Listed below are T cell receptor beta chains from one sample, sequenced in a study of identifying expanded T cells in peripheral blood. The assay was immunoSEQ multiplex PCR, and TCRdb's table has in-frame clones only and misses some. The table has around 81,000 clones, roughly 81% seen once. Sequencing used blood. Receptors originate from a person aged 18 to 70 in good health. Both conserved end residues are part of each CDR3. D genes are given only for firm matches. Size tells how often a clone was seen (once, few, many) or the class of an expanded clone, and some rows leave it out.

TRBV7-9,once,TRBJ1-4,.,TGTGCCAGCAGCTTTGGGAGAACTAATGAAAAACTGTTTTTT,CASSFGRTNEKLFF
TRBV6-6,.,TRBJ1-2,.,TGTGCCAGCAGTCTCGGTCAAGCTAACTATGGCTACACCTTC,CASSLGQANYGYTF
TRBV7-2,.,TRBJ1-1,.,TGTGCCAGCAGCGCCGAGATTTACACTGAAGCTTTCTTT,CASSAEIYTEAFF
TRBV6-1,.,TRBJ1-4,.,TGTGCCAGCAGTGTAGGCATTAGGCAGAATAATGAAAAACTGTTTTTT,CASSVGIRQNNEKLFF
TRBV6-4,.,TRBJ1-1,.,TGTGCCAGCAGTTTGGACAGATCGACTGAAGCTTTCTTT,CASSLDRSTEAFF
TRBV7-9,once,TRBJ2-3,TRBD2,TGTGCCAGCAGCGCAAGGACTAGTCTCGATCGCGATACGCAGTATTTT,CASSARTSLDRDTQYF
TRBV7-9,once,TRBJ1-4,.,TGCGCCAGCAGCCCAACCGAGCGGAGGGGGGAAAAACTGTTTTTT,CASSPTERRGEKLFF
TRBV11-2,.,TRBJ1-2,.,TGTGCCAGCAGCCGTCAGGGAAAGGGAGGAGGCTATGGCTACACCTTC,CASSRQGKGGGYGYTF
TRBV30,.,TRBJ2-1,.,TGTGCCTGGAGCTGGGGGCGTGGGAATGAGCAGTTCTTC,CAWSWGRGNEQFF
TRBV19,.,TRBJ1-1,TRBD1,TGTGCCAGTACCGTAGGGGGCCGGAACACTGAAGCTTTCTTT,CASTVGGRNTEAFF
TRBV6-5,.,TRBJ1-2,.,TGTGCCAGCAGTTACTCGACCGGGGTAAAGGGCTACACCTTC,CASSYSTGVKGYTF
TRBV2,few,TRBJ1-2,.,TGTGCCAGCAGCATACAGGGAGCTAACTATGGCTACACCTTC,CASSIQGANYGYTF
TRBV19,.,TRBJ1-5,.,TGTGCCAGTAGTATCCTCCCCGGGGACATCGGGAAAGGTGAGCCCCAGCATTTT,CASSILPGDIGKGEPQHF
TRBV7-8,.,TRBJ2-7,TRBD1,TGTGCCAGCAGCTTAGTACCCGGGGACAGGGGTCTCCACGAGCAGTACTTC,CASSLVPGDRGLHEQYF
TRBV7-6,.,TRBJ2-3,TRBD2,TGTGCCAGCAGCCAAGGACTAGGCACAGATACGCAGTATTTT,CASSQGLGTDTQYF
TRBV9,.,TRBJ2-7,.,TGTGCCAGCAGCCCGGCGACAGGATCCTACGAGCAGTACTTC,CASSPATGSYEQYF
TRBV7-7,.,TRBJ2-5,TRBD1,TGTGCCAGCAGCGCACAGGGGGCCCAAGAGACCCAGTACTTC,CASSAQGAQETQYF
TRBV6-1,.,TRBJ1-1,.,TGTGCCAGCAGTGAAGTGGTGGGAGGAAGTGAAGCTTTCTTT,CASSEVVGGSEAFF
TRBV9,.,TRBJ2-7,.,TGTGCCAGCAGCGTAGCTCAGGGTGAGCAGTACTTC,CASSVAQGEQYF
TRBV7-2,.,TRBJ2-1,TRBD1,TGTGCCAGCAGCTTGACCGTGACAGGGCTCAATGAGCAGTTCTTC,CASSLTVTGLNEQFF
TRBV19,.,TRBJ2-7,.,TGTGCCAGTAGTAGGGGCGGCTTGGGGTATGAGCAGTACTTC,CASSRGGLGYEQYF
TRBV6-5,.,TRBJ1-2,.,TGTGCCAGCAGCGTACATCGGGTAGGGGACTATGGCTACACCTTC,CASSVHRVGDYGYTF
TRBV6-1,.,TRBJ1-5,TRBD1,TGTGCCAGTAGAGACAGGGGACCGAATCAGCCCCAGCATTTT,CASRDRGPNQPQHF